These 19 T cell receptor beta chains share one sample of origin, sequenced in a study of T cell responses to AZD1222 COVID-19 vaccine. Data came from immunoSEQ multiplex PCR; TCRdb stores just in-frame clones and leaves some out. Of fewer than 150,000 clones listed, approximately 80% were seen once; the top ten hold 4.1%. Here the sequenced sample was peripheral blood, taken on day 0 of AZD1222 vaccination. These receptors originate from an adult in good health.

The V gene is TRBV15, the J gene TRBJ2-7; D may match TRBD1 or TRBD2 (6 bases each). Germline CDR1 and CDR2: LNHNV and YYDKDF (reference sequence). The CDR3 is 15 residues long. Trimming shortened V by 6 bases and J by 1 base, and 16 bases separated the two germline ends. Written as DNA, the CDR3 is TGTGCCACCAGTAGTACCACAGGGAGGTCCTACGAGCAGTACTTC. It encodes CATSSTTGRSYEQYF.

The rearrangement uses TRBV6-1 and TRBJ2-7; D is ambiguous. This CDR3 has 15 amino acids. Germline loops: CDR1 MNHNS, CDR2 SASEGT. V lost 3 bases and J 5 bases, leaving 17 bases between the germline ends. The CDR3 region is CASSDWNSRPNEQYF. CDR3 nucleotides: TGTGCCAGCAGTGATTGGAACTCCCGTCCGAACGAGCAGTACTTC.

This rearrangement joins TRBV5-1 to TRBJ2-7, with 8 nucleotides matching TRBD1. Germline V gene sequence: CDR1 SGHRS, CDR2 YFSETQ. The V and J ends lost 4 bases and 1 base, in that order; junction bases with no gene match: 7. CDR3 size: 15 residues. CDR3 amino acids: CASSLDREWSYEQYF. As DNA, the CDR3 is TGCGCCAGCAGCCTGGACAGGGAGTGGTCCTACGAGCAGTACTTC.

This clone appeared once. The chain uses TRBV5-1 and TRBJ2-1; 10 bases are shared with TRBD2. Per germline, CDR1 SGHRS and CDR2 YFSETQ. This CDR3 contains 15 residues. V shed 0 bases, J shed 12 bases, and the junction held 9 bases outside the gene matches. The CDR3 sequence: CASSLAQSGGDGQFF. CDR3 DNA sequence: TGCGCCAGCAGCTTGGCTCAGAGCGGGGGGGATGGGCAGTTCTTC. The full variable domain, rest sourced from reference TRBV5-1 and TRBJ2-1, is KAGVTQTPRYLIKTRGQQVTLSCSPISGHRSVSWYQQTPGQGLQFLFEYFSETQRNKGNFPGRFSGRQFSNSRSEMNVSTLELGDSALYLCASSLAQSGGDGQFFGPGTRLTVL.

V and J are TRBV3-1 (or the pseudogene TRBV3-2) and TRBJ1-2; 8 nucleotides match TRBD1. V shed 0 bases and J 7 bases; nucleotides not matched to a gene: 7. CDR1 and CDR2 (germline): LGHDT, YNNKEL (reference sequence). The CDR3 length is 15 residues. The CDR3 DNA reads TGTGCCAGCAGCCAAGATAACAGGGGGTCTTCTGGCTACACCTTC. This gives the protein CASSQDNRGSSGYTF.

CDR3 nucleotides: TGTGCCAGCACCTTCTTTGTCGGGAACCGGGACAGGGTCCCCTACGAGCAGTACTTC. Its protein product is CASTFFVGNRDRVPYEQYF. V usage is TRBV11-2 and J usage is TRBJ2-7; 9 nucleotides align to TRBD1. This CDR3 is built from 19 residues. CDR1 is SGHAT and CDR2 is FQNNGV in the germline V gene. The J segment lost 2 bases and the V segment lost 7 bases, leaving 21 bases of the junction unmatched.

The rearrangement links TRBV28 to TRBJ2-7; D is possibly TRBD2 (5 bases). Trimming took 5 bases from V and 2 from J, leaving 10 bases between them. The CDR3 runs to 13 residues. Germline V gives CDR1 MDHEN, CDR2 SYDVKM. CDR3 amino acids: CASSPSGTYEQYF. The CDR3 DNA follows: TGTGCCAGCAGTCCCTCGGGGACCTACGAGCAGTACTTC.

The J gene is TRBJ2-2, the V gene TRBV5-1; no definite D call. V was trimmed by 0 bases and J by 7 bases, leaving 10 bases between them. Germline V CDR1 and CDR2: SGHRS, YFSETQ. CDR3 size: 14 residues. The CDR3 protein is CASSLAPGFGELFF. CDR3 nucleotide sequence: TGCGCCAGCAGCTTGGCCCCAGGTTTCGGGGAGCTGTTTTTT.

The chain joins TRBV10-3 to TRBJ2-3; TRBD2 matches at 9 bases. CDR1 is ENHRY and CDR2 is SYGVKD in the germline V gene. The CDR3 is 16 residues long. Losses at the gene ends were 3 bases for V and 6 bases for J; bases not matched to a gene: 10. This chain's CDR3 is CAISEGTGGGADTQYF. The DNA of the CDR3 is TGTGCCATCAGTGAAGGGACCGGCGGGGGGGCGGATACGCAGTATTTT.

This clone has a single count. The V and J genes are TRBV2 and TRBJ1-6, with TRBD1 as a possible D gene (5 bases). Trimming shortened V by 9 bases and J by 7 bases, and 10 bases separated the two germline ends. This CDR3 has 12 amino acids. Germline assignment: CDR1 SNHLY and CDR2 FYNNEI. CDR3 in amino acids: CARGGVNSPLHF. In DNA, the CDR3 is TGTGCCAGGGGGGGGGTAAATTCACCCCTCCACTTT. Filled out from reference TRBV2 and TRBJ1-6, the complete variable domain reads EPEVTQTPSHQVTQMGQEVILRCVPISNHLYFYWYRQILGQKVEFLVSFYNNEISEKSEIFDDQFSVERPDGSNFTLKIRSTKLEDSAMYFCARGGVNSPLHFGNGTRLTVT.

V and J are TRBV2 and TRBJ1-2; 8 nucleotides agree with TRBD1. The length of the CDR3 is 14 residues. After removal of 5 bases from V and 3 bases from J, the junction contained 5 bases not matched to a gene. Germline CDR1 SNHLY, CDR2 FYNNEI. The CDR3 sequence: CASSSRQGHYGYTF. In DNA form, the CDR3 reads TGTGCCAGCAGTTCCCGACAGGGGCACTATGGCTACACCTTC.

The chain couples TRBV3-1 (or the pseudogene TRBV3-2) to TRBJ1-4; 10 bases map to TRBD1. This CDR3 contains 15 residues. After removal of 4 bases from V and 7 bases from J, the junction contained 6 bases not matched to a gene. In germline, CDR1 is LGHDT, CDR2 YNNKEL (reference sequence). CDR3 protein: CASSPGTGDGEKLFF. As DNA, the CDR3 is TGTGCCAGCAGCCCGGGGACAGGGGATGGTGAAAAACTGTTTTTT.

The CDR3 sequence is CAISDGGAWETQYF. CDR3 bases: TGTGCCATCAGTGACGGGGGCGCCTGGGAGACCCAGTACTTC. This chain uses TRBV10-3 with TRBJ2-5; tentatively, D is TRBD1 or TRBD2 (6 bases each). This CDR3 comprises 14 residues. V shed 3 bases and J shed 5 bases, with 13 bases lying between them. Per the germline V gene, CDR1 is ENHRY and CDR2 is SYGVKD.

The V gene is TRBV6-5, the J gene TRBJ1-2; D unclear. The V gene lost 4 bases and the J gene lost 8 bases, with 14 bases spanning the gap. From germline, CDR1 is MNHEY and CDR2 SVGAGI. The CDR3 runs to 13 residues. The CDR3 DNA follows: TGTGCCAGCAGTTCCAGCCGGGCACAAGGCTACACCTTC. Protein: CASSSSRAQGYTF.

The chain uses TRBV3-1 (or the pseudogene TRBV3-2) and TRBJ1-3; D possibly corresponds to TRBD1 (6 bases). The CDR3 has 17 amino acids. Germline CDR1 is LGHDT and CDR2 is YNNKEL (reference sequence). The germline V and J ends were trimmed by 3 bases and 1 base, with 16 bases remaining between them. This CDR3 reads CASSQVPGGASGNTIYF. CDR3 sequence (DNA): TGTGCCAGCAGCCAGGTACCGGGGGGCGCATCTGGAAACACCATATATTTT.

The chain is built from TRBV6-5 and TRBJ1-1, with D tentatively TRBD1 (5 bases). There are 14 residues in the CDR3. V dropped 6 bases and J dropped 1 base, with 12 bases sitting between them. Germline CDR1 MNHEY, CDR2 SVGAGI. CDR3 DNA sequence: TGTGCCAGCAGCGGCGGACAACGGAACACTGAAGCTTTCTTT. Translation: CASSGGQRNTEAFF.

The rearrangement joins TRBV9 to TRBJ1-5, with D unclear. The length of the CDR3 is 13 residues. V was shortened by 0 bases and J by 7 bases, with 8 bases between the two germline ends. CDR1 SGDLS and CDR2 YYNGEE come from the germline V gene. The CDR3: CASSVASGQPQHF. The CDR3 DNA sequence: TGTGCCAGCAGCGTAGCGTCGGGGCAGCCCCAGCATTTT.

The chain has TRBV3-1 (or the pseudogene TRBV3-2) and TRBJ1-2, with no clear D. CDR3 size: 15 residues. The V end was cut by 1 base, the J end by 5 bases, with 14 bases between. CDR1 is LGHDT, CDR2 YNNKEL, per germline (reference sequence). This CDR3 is CASSQGWEISYGYTF. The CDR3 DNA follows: TGTGCCAGCAGCCAAGGGTGGGAAATCAGTTATGGCTACACCTTC.

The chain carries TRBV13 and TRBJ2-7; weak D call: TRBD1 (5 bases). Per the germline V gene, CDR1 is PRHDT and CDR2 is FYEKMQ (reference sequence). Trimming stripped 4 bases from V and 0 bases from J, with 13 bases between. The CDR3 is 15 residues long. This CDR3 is CASSSLTDSSYEQYF. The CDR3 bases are TGTGCCAGCAGCTCCTTGACAGATAGCTCCTACGAGCAGTACTTC.